This T cell receptor (beta chain) originates from a study of blood T cells in healthy people across ages. On the study more broadly: Capturing about one barcoded beta molecule per two T cells was achieved by template switching.

CDR1 is DFQATT, CDR2 SNEGSKA, per germline (reference sequence). Trimming took 3 bases from V and 2 from J, leaving 11 bases between them. The CDR3 is 13 amino acids. It was with a sample-barcoded 5' primer and a J-beta primer mix that a second PCR of roughly 7 to 12 cycles was run. TCRdb reprocessed the 5' RACE reads via MiXCR and lists one record per CDR3 protein. The sample lists some 700,000 distinct CDR3 sequences; approximately 22% were seen once. The sequenced sample was blood. This receptor was identified in a man aged 70 or older in good health. The chain has TRBV20-1 and TRBJ2-7; D assignment may be TRBD1 or TRBD2 (5 bases each). The CDR3 is CSAREGTPYEQYF. The CDR3 DNA follows: TGCAGTGCTAGGGAAGGGACCCCCTACGAGCAGTACTTC.